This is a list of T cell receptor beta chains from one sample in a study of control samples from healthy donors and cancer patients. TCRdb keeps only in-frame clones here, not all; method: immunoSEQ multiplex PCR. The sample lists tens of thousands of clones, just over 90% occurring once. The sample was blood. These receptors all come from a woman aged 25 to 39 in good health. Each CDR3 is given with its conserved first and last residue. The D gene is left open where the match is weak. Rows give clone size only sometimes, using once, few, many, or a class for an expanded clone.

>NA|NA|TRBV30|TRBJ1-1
CAWIRVTEAFF
TGTGCCTGGATTAGGGTCACTGAAGCTTTCTTT
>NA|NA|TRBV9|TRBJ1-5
CASSVGGSNQPQHF
TGTGCCAGCAGCGTAGGGGGTAGCAATCAGCCCCAGCATTTT
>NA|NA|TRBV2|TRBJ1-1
CASSGSRTVTEAFF
TGTGCCAGCAGTGGTAGTCGGACGGTCACTGAAGCTTTCTTT
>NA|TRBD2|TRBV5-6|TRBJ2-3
CASSRRGEALTDTQYF
TGTGCCAGCAGCCGGCGGGGGGAAGCCCTCACAGATACGCAGTATTTT
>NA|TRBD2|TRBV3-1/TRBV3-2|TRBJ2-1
CASSQDEGLASPEQFF
TGTGCCAGCAGCCAAGATGAGGGACTAGCTTCACCTGAGCAGTTCTTC
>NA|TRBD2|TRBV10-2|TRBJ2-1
CASSEWSSGMGNEQFF
TGCGCCAGCAGTGAGTGGTCTAGCGGGATGGGCAATGAGCAGTTCTTC
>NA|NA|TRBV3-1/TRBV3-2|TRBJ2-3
CAILSGDTQYF
TGTGCCATCCTGAGTGGGGATACGCAGTATTTT
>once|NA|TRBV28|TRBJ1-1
CASRFRAGGTEAFF
TGTGCCAGCAGATTCAGGGCGGGAGGCACTGAAGCTTTCTTT
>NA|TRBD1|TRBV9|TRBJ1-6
CASSATGSIGYNSPLHF
TGTGCCAGCAGCGCGACAGGGTCTATTGGATATAATTCACCCCTCCACTTT
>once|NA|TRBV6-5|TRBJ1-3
CASSPTRNSGNTIYF
TGTGCCAGCAGTCCCACACGGAACTCTGGAAACACCATATATTTT
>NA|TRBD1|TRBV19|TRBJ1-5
CASAGTGDQPQHF
TGTGCCAGTGCCGGGACAGGGGATCAGCCCCAGCATTTT
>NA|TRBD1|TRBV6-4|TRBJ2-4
CASSETGGKDIQYF
TGTGCCAGCAGTGAGACAGGGGGAAAGGACATTCAGTACTTC
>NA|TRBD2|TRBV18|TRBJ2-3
CASSPSSGRSTDTQYF
TGTGCCAGCTCCCCTTCTAGCGGGAGATCGACAGATACGCAGTATTTT
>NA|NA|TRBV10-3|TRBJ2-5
CAISDSGVGTETQYF
TGTGCCATCAGTGACTCCGGGGTGGGAACGGAGACCCAGTACTTC
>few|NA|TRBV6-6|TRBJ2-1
CASSYEASSYNEQFF
TGTGCCAGCAGTTACGAGGCCTCCTCCTACAATGAGCAGTTCTTC
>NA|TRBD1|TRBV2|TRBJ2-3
CASLRDRFTDTQYF
TGTGCCAGCCTCAGGGACAGATTCACAGATACGCAGTATTTT
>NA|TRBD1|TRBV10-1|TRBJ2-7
CASSENRGQSYEQYF
TGCGCCAGCAGTGAGAACAGGGGCCAATCCTACGAGCAGTACTTC
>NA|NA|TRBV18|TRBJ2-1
CASSSQVGEQFF
TGTGCCAGCTCGTCCCAGGTCGGAGAGCAGTTCTTC
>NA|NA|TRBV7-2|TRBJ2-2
CASSVQTGNTGELFF
TGTGCCAGCAGCGTCCAGACAGGGAACACCGGGGAGCTGTTTTTT
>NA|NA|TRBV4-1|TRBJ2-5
CASSQKVGAQETQYF
TGCGCCAGCAGCCAAAAGGTGGGGGCCCAAGAGACCCAGTACTTC
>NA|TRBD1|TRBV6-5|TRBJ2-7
CASRGPGQGYEQYF
TGTGCCAGCAGGGGACCGGGACAGGGATACGAGCAGTACTTC
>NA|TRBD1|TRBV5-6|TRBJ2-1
CASSFGTAVYNEQFF
TGTGCCAGCAGCTTCGGGACAGCCGTCTACAATGAGCAGTTCTTC
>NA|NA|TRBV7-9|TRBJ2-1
CASSGHRGGLADEQFF
TGTGCCAGCAGCGGCCACCGCGGGGGCCTCGCCGATGAGCAGTTCTTC
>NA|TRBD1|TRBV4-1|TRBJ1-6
CASSQEHVIRGARQGMRSPLHF
TGCGCCAGCAGCCAAGAACACGTTATCAGGGGAGCGAGACAGGGGATGCGGTCACCCCTCCACTTT
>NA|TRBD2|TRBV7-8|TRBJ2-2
CASSRGTSGSYRELFF
TGTGCCAGCAGCCGCGGGACTAGCGGGAGTTACCGGGAGCTGTTTTTT
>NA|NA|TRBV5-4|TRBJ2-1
CASSLDGSSEQFF
TGTGCCAGCAGCTTGGACGGGTCCAGTGAGCAGTTCTTC
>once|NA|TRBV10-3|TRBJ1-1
CAISRDTEAFF
TGTGCCATCAGTCGGGACACTGAAGCTTTCTTT
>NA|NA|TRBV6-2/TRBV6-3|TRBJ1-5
CASSIGTGYQPQHF
TGTGCCAGCAGTATCGGGACGGGATATCAGCCCCAGCATTTT
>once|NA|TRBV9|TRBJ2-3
CASSMGNTDTQYF
TGTGCCAGCAGCATGGGGAACACAGATACGCAGTATTTT
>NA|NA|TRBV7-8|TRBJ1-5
CASSLDWGREAGNQPQHF
TGTGCCAGCAGCTTAGATTGGGGCAGGGAAGCGGGCAATCAGCCCCAGCATTTT
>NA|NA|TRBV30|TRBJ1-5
CAWSRENNQPQHF
TGTGCCTGGAGTCGAGAAAACAATCAGCCCCAGCATTTT
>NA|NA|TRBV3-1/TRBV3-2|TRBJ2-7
CASSQPGKQYF
TGTGCCAGCAGCCAACCAGGGAAGCAGTACTTC
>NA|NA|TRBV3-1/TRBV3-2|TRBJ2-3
CASSKGVGFTDTQYF
TGTGCCAGCAGCAAGGGGGTTGGTTTCACAGATACGCAGTATTTT
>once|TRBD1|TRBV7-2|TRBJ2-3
CASSWGQTDTQYF
TGTGCCAGCAGCTGGGGACAGACAGATACGCAGTATTTT
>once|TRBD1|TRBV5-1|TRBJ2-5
CASSLGQAGTQYF
TGCGCCAGCAGCCTAGGACAGGCCGGGACCCAGTACTTC
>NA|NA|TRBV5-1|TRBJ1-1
CASRPGDSEAFF
TGCGCCAGCAGGCCGGGAGATAGTGAAGCTTTCTTT
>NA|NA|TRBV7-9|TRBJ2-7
CASSLVGGPNPYEQYF
TGTGCCAGCAGCTTAGTCGGGGGTCCCAATCCCTACGAGCAGTACTTC
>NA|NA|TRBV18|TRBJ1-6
CASSPSIGRNSLLHF
TGTGCCAGCTCACCGTCGATAGGGCGGAATTCACTCCTCCACTTT
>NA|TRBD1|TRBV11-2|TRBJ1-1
CASSYSGTGGYEAFF
TGTGCCAGCAGCTACTCCGGGACAGGGGGATATGAAGCTTTCTTT
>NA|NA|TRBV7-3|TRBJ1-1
CASSRSMNTEAFF
TGTGCCAGCAGCAGGAGCATGAACACTGAAGCTTTCTTT
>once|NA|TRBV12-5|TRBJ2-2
CASGSPTGELFF
TGTGCTAGTGGTTCCCCGACCGGGGAGCTGTTTTTT
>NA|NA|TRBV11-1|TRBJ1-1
CASSFSGGRTEAFF
TGTGCCAGCAGCTTTTCGGGAGGTCGAACTGAAGCTTTCTTT
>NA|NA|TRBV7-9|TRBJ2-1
CASSSHNEQFF
TGTGCCAGCAGCTCCCACAATGAGCAGTTCTTC
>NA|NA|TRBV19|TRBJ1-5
CASSYTGGGSYQPQHF
TGTGCCAGTTCCTATACCGGAGGGGGAAGCTATCAGCCCCAGCATTTT
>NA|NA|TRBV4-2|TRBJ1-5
CASSQDGTVSNQPQHF
TGTGCCAGCAGCCAAGATGGGACTGTGAGCAATCAGCCCCAGCATTTT
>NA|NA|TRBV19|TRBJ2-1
CASSPIAGNEQFF
TGTGCCAGTTCTCCCATTGCGGGCAATGAGCAGTTCTTC
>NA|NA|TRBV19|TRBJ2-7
CASSTQTAMGEQYF
TGTGCCAGTAGTACACAGACTGCAATGGGGGAGCAGTACTTC
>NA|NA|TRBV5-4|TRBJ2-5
CASSSNSGTGETQYF
TGTGCCAGCAGCTCAAATAGCGGAACGGGGGAGACCCAGTACTTC
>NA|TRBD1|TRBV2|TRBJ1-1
CATRDSMNTEAFF
TGTGCCACCCGGGACAGCATGAACACTGAAGCTTTCTTT
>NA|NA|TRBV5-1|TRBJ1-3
CASSSGPSGNTIYF
TGCGCCAGCAGCTCCGGGCCCTCTGGAAACACCATATATTTT
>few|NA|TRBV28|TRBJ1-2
CASTSGQPHNYGYTF
TGTGCCAGCACCTCGGGACAACCACATAACTATGGCTACACCTTC
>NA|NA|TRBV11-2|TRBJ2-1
CASGPWENEQFF
TGTGCCAGCGGTCCTTGGGAGAATGAGCAGTTCTTC
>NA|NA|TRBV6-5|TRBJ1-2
CASSPLGSGGYTF
TGTGCCAGCAGTCCCTTGGGGTCGGGTGGCTACACCTTC
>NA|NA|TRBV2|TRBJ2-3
CASSPSTSFTDTQYF
TGTGCCAGCAGTCCCTCGACTAGTTTCACAGATACGCAGTATTTT
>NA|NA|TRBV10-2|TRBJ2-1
CASSESGPLASSYNEQFF
TGCGCCAGCAGTGAGTCGGGCCCTCTAGCGAGCTCCTACAATGAGCAGTTCTTC
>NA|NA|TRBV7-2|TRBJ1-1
CASSLRRTMNTEAFF
TGTGCCAGCAGCCTTAGACGGACAATGAACACTGAAGCTTTCTTT
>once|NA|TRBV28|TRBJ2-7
CASSSREGGRFYEQYF
TGTGCCAGCAGCTCTCGCGAGGGGGGCAGATTCTACGAGCAGTACTTC